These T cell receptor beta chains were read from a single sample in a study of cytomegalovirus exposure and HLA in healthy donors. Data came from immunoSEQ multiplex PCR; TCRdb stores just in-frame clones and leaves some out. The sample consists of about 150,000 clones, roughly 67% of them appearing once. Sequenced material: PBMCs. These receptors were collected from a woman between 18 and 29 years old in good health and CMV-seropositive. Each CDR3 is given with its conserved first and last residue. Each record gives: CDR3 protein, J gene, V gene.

CASSSDRFFSYEQYF | TRBJ2-7 | TRBV5-6
CASTPGGSSHEQYF | TRBJ2-7 | TRBV11-2
CASSPQRDRGSYEQYF | TRBJ2-7 | TRBV19
CAISGGGAGQETQYF | TRBJ2-5 | TRBV10-3
CASSLLKGDSPLHF | TRBJ1-6 | TRBV11-2
CATSSSAEAFF | TRBJ1-1 | TRBV10-3
CASSDPPDRGRDEKLFF | TRBJ1-4 | TRBV25-1
CASSLPSGEQFF | TRBJ2-1 | TRBV5-1
CASSSRAPNNSPLHF | TRBJ1-6 | TRBV7-8
CASRGEGGYGYTF | TRBJ1-2 | TRBV5-1
CASSLAGQVRLYGYTF | TRBJ1-2 | TRBV7-2
CASRPLQGAAQFF | TRBJ2-1 | TRBV6-6
CASKQDRANSPLHF | TRBJ1-6 | TRBV28
CASSLEGGANGELFF | TRBJ2-2 | TRBV5-1
CASTPNLGVRDTEAFF | TRBJ1-1 | TRBV4-2
CASSLIGPTSGQETQYF | TRBJ2-5 | TRBV2
CSAFRADTQYF | TRBJ2-3 | TRBV20-1
CASSDSTGGDSPLHF | TRBJ1-6 | TRBV6-4
CASSSYRGGDETQYF | TRBJ2-5 | TRBV5-8
CASRPGTENTEAFF | TRBJ1-1 | TRBV2
CASSADRAEEQYF | TRBJ2-7 | TRBV2
CACSPVSGDVGGQFF | TRBJ2-1 | TRBV6-4
CASSLGDSANYGYTF | TRBJ1-2 | TRBV9
CASGRPGTSSSGELFF | TRBJ2-2 | TRBV5-6
CASSGGLTEAFF | TRBJ1-1 | TRBV6-1
CASSLGRGSYEQYF | TRBJ2-7 | TRBV7-2
CASSARDRGRNYGYTF | TRBJ1-2 | TRBV9
CASSIQAPTSAGTQYF | TRBJ2-3 | TRBV19